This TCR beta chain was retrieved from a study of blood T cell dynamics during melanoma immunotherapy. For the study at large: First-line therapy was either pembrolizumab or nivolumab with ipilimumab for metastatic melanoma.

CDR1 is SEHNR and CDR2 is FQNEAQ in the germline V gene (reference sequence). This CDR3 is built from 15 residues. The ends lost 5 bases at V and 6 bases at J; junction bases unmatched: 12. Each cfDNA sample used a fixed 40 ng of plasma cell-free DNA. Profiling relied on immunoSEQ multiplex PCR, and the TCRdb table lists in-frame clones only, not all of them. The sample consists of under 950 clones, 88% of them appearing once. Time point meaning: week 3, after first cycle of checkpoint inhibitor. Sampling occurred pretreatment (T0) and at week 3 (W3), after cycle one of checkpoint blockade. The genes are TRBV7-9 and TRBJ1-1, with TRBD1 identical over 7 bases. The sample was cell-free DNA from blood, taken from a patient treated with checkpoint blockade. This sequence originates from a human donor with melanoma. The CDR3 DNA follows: TGTGCCAGCAGCCCCCCGACAGGGATGGGCGCTGAAGCTTTCTTT. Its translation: CASSPPTGMGAEAFF.